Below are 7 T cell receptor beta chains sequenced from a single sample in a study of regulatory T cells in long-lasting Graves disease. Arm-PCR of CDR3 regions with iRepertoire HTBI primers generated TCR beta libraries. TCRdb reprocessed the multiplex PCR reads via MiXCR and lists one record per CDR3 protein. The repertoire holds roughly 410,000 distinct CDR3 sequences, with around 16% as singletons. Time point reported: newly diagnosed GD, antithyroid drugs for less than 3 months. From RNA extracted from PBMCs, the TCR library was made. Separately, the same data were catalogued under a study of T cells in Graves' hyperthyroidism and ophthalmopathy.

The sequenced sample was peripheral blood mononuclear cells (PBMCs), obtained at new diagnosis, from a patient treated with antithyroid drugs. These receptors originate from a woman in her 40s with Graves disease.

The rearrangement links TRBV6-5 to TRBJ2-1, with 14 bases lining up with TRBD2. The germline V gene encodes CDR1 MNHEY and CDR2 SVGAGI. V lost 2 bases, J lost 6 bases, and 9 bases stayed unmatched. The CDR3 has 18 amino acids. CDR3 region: CASSYTGLAGDLSNEQFF. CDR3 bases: TGTGCCAGCAGTTACACGGGACTAGCGGGAGATTTGTCCAATGAGCAGTTCTTC.

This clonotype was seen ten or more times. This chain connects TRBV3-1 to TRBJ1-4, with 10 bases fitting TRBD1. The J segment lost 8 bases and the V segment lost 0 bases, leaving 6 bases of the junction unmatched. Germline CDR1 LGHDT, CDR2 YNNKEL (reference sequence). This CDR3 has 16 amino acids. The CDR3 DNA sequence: TGTGCCAGCAGCCAAGATCTGGGACAGGGGAAGGAAAAACTGTTTTTT. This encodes CASSQDLGQGKEKLFF. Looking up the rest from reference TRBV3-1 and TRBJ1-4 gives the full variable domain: DTAVSQTPKYLVTQMGNDKSIKCEQNLGHDTMYWYKQDSKKFLKIMFSYNNKELIINETVPNRFSPKSPDKAHLNLHINSLELGDSAVYFCASSQDLGQGKEKLFFGSGTQLSVL.

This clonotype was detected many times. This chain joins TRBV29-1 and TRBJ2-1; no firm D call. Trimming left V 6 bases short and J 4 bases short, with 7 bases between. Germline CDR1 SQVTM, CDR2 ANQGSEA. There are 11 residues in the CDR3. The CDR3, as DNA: TGCAGCGTAGAGGATTACAATGAGCAGTTCTTC. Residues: CSVEDYNEQFF.

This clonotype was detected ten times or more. In DNA, the CDR3 is TGTGCCTATGCGGGACAAAGATATAATTCACCCCTCCACTTT. Translated, it gives CAYAGQRYNSPLHF. J is TRBJ1-6 and V is TRBV30; weak D call: TRBD1 (6 bases). The V end lost 7 bases, the J end lost 4 bases, and 14 bases lay between the germline ends. Germline lookup yields CDR1 GTSNPN and CDR2 SVGIG (reference sequence). This CDR3 has 14 residues.

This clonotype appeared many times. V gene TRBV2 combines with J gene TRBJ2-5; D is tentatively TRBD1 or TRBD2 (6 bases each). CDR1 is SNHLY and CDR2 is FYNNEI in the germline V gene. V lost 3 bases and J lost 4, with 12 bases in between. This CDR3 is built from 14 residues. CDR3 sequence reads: CASSDKQGGETQYF. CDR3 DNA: TGTGCCAGCAGTGATAAACAGGGAGGAGAGACCCAGTACTTC. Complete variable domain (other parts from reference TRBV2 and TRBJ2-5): EPEVTQTPSHQVTQMGQEVILRCVPISNHLYFYWYRQILGQKVEFLVSFYNNEISEKSEIFDDQFSVERPDGSNFTLKIRSTKLEDSAMYFCASSDKQGGETQYFGPGTRLLVL.

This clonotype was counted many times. The CDR3 nucleotides read TGTGCCAGCAGTGTCTCTTCCGGGACAGGGGATACCGAGCAGTACTTC. This sequence encodes CASSVSSGTGDTEQYF. The chain links TRBV2 to TRBJ2-7; TRBD1 aligns across 10 bases. The CDR3 has 16 amino acids. V lost 4 bases and J lost 6; bases outside the gene matches: 12. In germline, CDR1 is SNHLY, CDR2 FYNNEI.

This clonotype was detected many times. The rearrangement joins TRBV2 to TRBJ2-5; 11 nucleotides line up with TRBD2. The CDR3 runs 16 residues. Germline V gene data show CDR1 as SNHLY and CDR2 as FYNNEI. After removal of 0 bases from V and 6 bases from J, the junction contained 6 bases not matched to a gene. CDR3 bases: TGTGCCAGCAGTGAAGCGGGGTTAGCGGGAGGGAAGACCCAGTACTTC. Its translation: CASSEAGLAGGKTQYF.